These 24 T cell receptor beta chains originate from one sample sequenced in a study of sequential checkpoint blockade in melanoma. The protocol was immunoSEQ multiplex PCR, while the TCRdb copy is restricted to in-frame clones and leaves out a portion. The sample records around 25,000 clones, roughly 82% being singletons. Treatment reported: randomized to nivolumab then ipilimumab (arm A) or the reverse (arm B). Source: CD8+ T cells sorted from blood (inferred from file names), taken from a patient given nivolumab and ipilimumab in sequence. Receptor source: a human donor with melanoma.

The chain recombines TRBV28 with TRBJ2-1; D is possibly TRBD2 (5 bases). Per the germline V gene, CDR1 is MDHEN and CDR2 is SYDVKM. V gave up 6 bases and J gave up 7 bases, with 7 bases separating them. This CDR3 is built from 11 residues. CDR3 loop: CASSRRNEQFF. CDR3 in DNA: TGTGCCAGCAGCCGGAGGAATGAGCAGTTCTTC.

This clone was detected only once. V gene TRBV7-2 combines with J gene TRBJ2-6; TRBD1 might be the D (5 bases). V lost 2 bases, J lost 2 bases, and 7 bases lay in between. Germline V gene sequence: CDR1 SGHTA, CDR2 FQGNSA. The CDR3 runs to 15 residues. CDR3 protein: CASSLRGAGANVLTF. Written as DNA, the CDR3 is TGTGCCAGCAGCTTAAGGGGTGCTGGGGCCAACGTCCTGACTTTC.

V usage is TRBV11-1 and J usage is TRBJ1-2; tentatively, D is TRBD1 (6 bases). Trimming pared 5 bases from V and 2 bases from J, leaving 9 bases between. The CDR3 consists of 13 residues. The germline gives CDR1 SGHAT, CDR2 FQDESV (reference sequence). DNA of the CDR3: TGTGCCAGCAGCCACAGGGTAAACTATGGCTACACCTTC. Translating it yields CASSHRVNYGYTF.

This clone came up once. V is TRBV7-2 and J is TRBJ2-7, with 8 bases aligning to TRBD2. V shed 3 bases, J shed 2 bases, and the junction held 3 bases outside the gene matches. The CDR3 has 14 amino acids. Germline CDR1 reads SGHTA; CDR2 reads FQGNSA. CDR3: CASSFGSGTYEQYF. CDR3 DNA: TGTGCCAGCAGCTTTGGTAGCGGGACCTACGAGCAGTACTTC.

The chain couples TRBV18 to TRBJ1-1, with 8 nucleotides matching TRBD1. After removal of 6 bases from V and 5 bases from J, the junction contained 5 bases not matched to a gene. The CDR3 length is 13 residues. In germline, CDR1 is KGHSH, CDR2 LQKENI. CDR3 protein: CASSTGVGTEAFF. CDR3 nucleotide sequence: TGTGCCAGCTCGACAGGGGTGGGGACTGAAGCTTTCTTT.

V and J are TRBV4-2 and TRBJ2-3; D perhaps matches TRBD2 (6 bases). The CDR3 has 17 residues. The V gene's germline CDR1 is LGHNA and CDR2 YNFKEQ. V was clipped by 5 bases and J by 2 bases, with 20 bases between them. The CDR3, as DNA: TGTGCCAGCAGCACTCGCGGGCGGGGATCGAACACAGATACGCAGTATTTT. Its translation: CASSTRGRGSNTDTQYF.

The CDR3 loop reads CATRLAGGPYNEQFF. CDR3 nucleotide sequence: TGTGCCACCAGACTAGCGGGAGGGCCCTACAATGAGCAGTTCTTC. V is TRBV19 and J is TRBJ2-1, with 14 bases lining up with TRBD2. CDR1 is LNHDA, CDR2 SQIVND, per germline (reference sequence). The CDR3 totals 15 residues. Germline trimming cut 10 bases from V and 2 bases from J; bases unmatched to any gene: 4. Full variable domain (outside the CDR3, taken from reference TRBV19 and TRBJ2-1): DGGITQSPKYLFRKEGQNVTLSCEQNLNHDAMYWYRQDPGQGLRLIYYSQIVNDFQKGDIAEGYSVSREKKESFPLTVTSAQKNPTAFYLCATRLAGGPYNEQFFGPGTRLTVL.

The rearrangement links TRBV7-2 to TRBJ2-1; 8 bases match TRBD1. Germline-derived CDR1 and CDR2 are SGHTA and FQGNSA. The CDR3 sequence is 15 residues long. J gave up 9 bases and V 5 bases, and 12 bases lay outside the gene matches. The CDR3 coding sequence is TGTGCCAGCAGCCGAGTTCTGCAGGGGGCGGTTGAGCAGTTCTTC. This codes for CASSRVLQGAVEQFF. The whole variable domain, remainder taken from reference TRBV7-2 and TRBJ2-1, is GAGVSQSPSNKVTEKGKDVELRCDPISGHTALYWYRQSLGQGLEFLIYFQGNSAPDKSGLPSDRFSAERTGGSVSTLTIQRTQQEDSAVYLCASSRVLQGAVEQFFGPGTRLTVL.

V is TRBV27 and J is TRBJ2-2; a weak D match, TRBD1 (7 bases). The CDR3 is 16 amino acids. Germline CDR1 reads MNHEY; CDR2 reads SMNVEV (reference sequence). V was clipped by 3 bases and J by 6 bases, with 17 bases between them. The CDR3 reads CASSLRQGGVAGELFF. The CDR3 nucleotides are TGTGCCAGCAGTTTGAGACAGGGCGGGGTAGCCGGGGAGCTGTTTTTT.

This clone was seen only once. The chain couples TRBV7-9 to TRBJ2-5, with 12 positions matching TRBD2. The assigned J gene may be wrong: the sequence end matches TRBJ2-7 better. The CDR3 length is 15 residues. The germline V gene has CDR1 SEHNR and CDR2 FQNEAQ (reference sequence). In nucleotides, the CDR3 is TGTGCCAGCAGCTTACTAGCGGGAGGGCTTTACGAGCAGTACTTC. Translated, it gives CASSLLAGGLYEQYF.

This clone has a handful of counts. The junction departs from the called germline gene at one end, perhaps through a read error. V gene TRBV7-7 combines with J gene TRBJ2-1; possibly TRBD2 for D (6 bases). This CDR3 contains 14 residues. Germline CDR1 SSHAT, CDR2 FNYEAQ (reference sequence). This CDR3 is CASSPSVLGNEQFF. In DNA form, the CDR3 reads TGTGCTAGCAGCCCTAGCGTTTTGGGAAATGAGCAGTTCTTC.

CDR3 in amino acids: CASSKTGANYGYTF. The CDR3 bases are TGTGCCAGCTCAAAGACAGGAGCTAACTATGGCTACACCTTC. The chain is built from TRBV18 and TRBJ1-2; a weak D match, TRBD1 (6 bases). Trimming removed 5 bases at V and 0 bases at J, with 10 bases between. Per germline, CDR1 KGHSH and CDR2 LQKENI. There are 14 residues in the CDR3.

The table lists this clone with a count of one. The chain is built from TRBV19 and TRBJ1-3; TRBD1 might be the D (5 bases). Germline V gene data show CDR1 as LNHDA and CDR2 as SQIVND (reference sequence). The CDR3 consists of 16 residues. Trimming removed 4 bases from V and 4 bases from J, with 17 bases in between. CDR3 DNA sequence: TGTGCCAGTAGTACACCGGGGGGGATGCGGGGAAACACCATATATTTT. It codes for CASSTPGGMRGNTIYF.

A few counts support this clone. The CDR3 spells CASSLRQGNTIYF. The CDR3 nucleotides are TGTGCCAGCAGTTTACGACAGGGAAACACCATATATTTT. This chain connects TRBV27 to TRBJ1-3; the D gene is possibly TRBD1 (5 bases). Trimming took 2 bases from V and 4 from J, leaving 6 bases between them. The CDR3 runs 13 residues. Germline-derived CDR1 and CDR2 are MNHEY and SMNVEV (reference sequence).

This clone was detected a few times. CDR3 nucleotide sequence: TGTGCCAGCAGCTTAGTAGCTAGCGGTCCCGCCGGGGAGCTGTTTTTT. Its translation: CASSLVASGPAGELFF. The chain recombines TRBV7-6 with TRBJ2-2, with 7 positions matching TRBD2. V was clipped by 1 base and J by 6 bases; unmatched bases: 8. CDR1 and CDR2 (germline): SGHVS, FNYEAQ. The CDR3 is 16 amino acids.

This chain joins TRBV4-1 and TRBJ2-7, with D possibly being TRBD2 (5 bases). The CDR3 has 15 residues. CDR1 and CDR2 from the germline V gene are MGHRA and YSYEKL. Trimming removed 0 bases at V and 2 bases at J, with 11 bases between. This chain's CDR3 is CASSQEVVGTYEQYF. In nucleotides, the CDR3 is TGCGCCAGCAGCCAAGAAGTGGTCGGGACCTACGAGCAGTACTTC.

By share, this clone ranks as medium-sized (0.01 to 0.1%). The chain carries TRBV4-3 and TRBJ2-4; D is possibly TRBD2 (6 bases). Germline lookup yields CDR1 LGHNA and CDR2 YSLEER. The CDR3 consists of 14 residues. V shed 3 bases and J shed 2 bases, with 8 bases lying between them. The CDR3 sequence is CASSQEGSKNIQYF. CDR3 sequence (DNA): TGCGCCAGCAGCCAGGAGGGTTCCAAAAACATTCAGTACTTC.

J is TRBJ2-7 and V is TRBV18, with TRBD2 matching over 10 bases. The junction had 8 bases not matched to a gene; V was cut back by 4 bases and J by 5 bases. Per the germline V gene, CDR1 is KGHSH and CDR2 is LQKENI. CDR3 size: 15 residues. CDR3 residues: CASSRPSGRTDEQYF. For the CDR3, the DNA is TGTGCCAGCTCACGACCTAGCGGGAGAACCGACGAGCAGTACTTC.

The genes are TRBV7-2 and TRBJ1-3; tentative D call: TRBD1 (5 bases). Germline loops: CDR1 SGHTA, CDR2 FQGNSA. Trimming shortened V by 1 base and J by 0 bases, and 10 bases separated the two germline ends. The CDR3 contains 16 residues. This CDR3 is CASSLVTGGSGNTIYF. The CDR3 nucleotides are TGTGCCAGCAGCTTAGTGACGGGGGGCTCTGGAAACACCATATATTTT.

The chain joins TRBV6-5 to TRBJ2-7; D may be TRBD2 (5 bases). With 1 base removed from V and 2 bases from J, the gap between germline ends came to 12 bases. From germline, CDR1 is MNHEY and CDR2 SVGAGI. The CDR3 covers 15 residues. CDR3 loop: CASSYWTGSTYEQYF. As DNA, the CDR3 is TGTGCCAGCAGTTACTGGACTGGTTCAACCTACGAGCAGTACTTC.

Worth noting for this clone: Compared with germline, one end of the junction differs, possibly owing to a read error. This rearrangement joins TRBV5-6 to TRBJ1-2; tentative D call: TRBD1 (5 bases). Germline CDR1 is SGHDT and CDR2 is YYEEEE. The length of the CDR3 is 13 residues. CDR3 DNA sequence: TGTGCCAGCAGCTTTTGGGGGGACTATGGCTGCACCTTC. Its translation: CASSFWGDYGCTF.

V and J are TRBV30 and TRBJ2-3; D remains ambiguous. In germline, CDR1 is GTSNPN, CDR2 SVGIG (reference sequence). There are 12 residues in the CDR3. Trimming took off 7 bases at V and 4 bases at J, with 12 bases between the two ends. The CDR3 DNA reads as TGTGCCTCGAACCAGGCTTCAGATACGCAGTATTTT. Translated: CASNQASDTQYF.

The rearrangement joins TRBV2 to TRBJ2-2, with a possible D match to TRBD2 (6 bases). Looked up from germline, CDR1 is SNHLY and CDR2 is FYNNEI. The ends were cut back, 2 bases at V and 6 bases at J, with 10 bases in the middle. The CDR3 is 14 residues long. CDR3 in amino acids: CASSEWTGAGELFF. For the CDR3, the DNA is TGTGCCAGCAGTGAATGGACGGGAGCCGGGGAGCTGTTTTTT. Variable domain in full (rest from reference TRBV2 and TRBJ2-2): EPEVTQTPSHQVTQMGQEVILRCVPISNHLYFYWYRQILGQKVEFLVSFYNNEISEKSEIFDDQFSVERPDGSNFTLKIRSTKLEDSAMYFCASSEWTGAGELFFGEGSRLTVL.

This chain connects TRBV11-2 to TRBJ2-3, with TRBD2 matching 10 bases. Trimming at V came to 3 bases and at J to 0 bases, leaving 0 bases not matched to a gene. From germline, CDR1 is SGHAT and CDR2 FQNNGV. The CDR3 length is 15 residues. CDR3 sequence: CASSLTSGSTDTQYF. In DNA, the CDR3 is TGTGCCAGCAGCTTGACTAGCGGGAGCACAGATACGCAGTATTTT.